The 16 T cell receptor beta chains below all came from one sample that was sequenced in a study of beta chain features in type 1 diabetes. Expressed TCRB transcripts were sequenced, since all the RNA that had been isolated was reverse transcribed. Assay: immunoSEQ multiplex PCR; the TCRdb copy retains only in-frame clones and omits some. The sample has roughly 400,000 clones, roughly 14% seen once. Sample: naive CD4+ T cells from blood. The receptors derive from a young man in good health.

The chain carries TRBV29-1 and TRBJ2-5; maybe TRBD2 (5 bases). Germline lookup yields CDR1 SQVTM and CDR2 ANQGSEA. The CDR3 is 15 residues long. Trimming took off 4 bases at V and 5 bases at J, with 20 bases between the two ends. The CDR3 reads CSVALDLRRWETQYF. CDR3 sequence (DNA): TGCAGCGTTGCATTAGATCTAAGGAGGTGGGAGACCCAGTACTTC.

This chain joins TRBV5-1 and TRBJ2-2; D is ambiguous. The CDR3 length is 13 residues. Germline lookup yields CDR1 SGHRS and CDR2 YFSETQ. Trimming took 0 bases from V and 6 from J, leaving 6 bases between them. DNA of the CDR3: TGCGCCAGCAGCTTGGGTCAGTCCGGGGAGCTGTTTTTT. This sequence encodes CASSLGQSGELFF.

This clone was picked up a small number of times. The chain employs TRBV5-1 and TRBJ2-7; TRBD2 might be the D (5 bases). Trimming removed 0 bases from V and 2 bases from J, with 12 bases in between. Germline V lookup: CDR1 SGHRS, CDR2 YFSETQ. This CDR3 is built from 15 residues. CDR3 nucleotide sequence: TGCGCCAGCAGCTTGGCGAGCGGAGCCACCTACGAGCAGTACGTC. Amino acids: CASSLASGATYEQYV.

This sequence joins TRBV9 and TRBJ2-5, with D unclear. V lost 2 bases and J lost 4, with 6 bases in between. Looked up from germline, CDR1 is SGDLS and CDR2 is YYNGEE. The CDR3 loop spans 12 amino acids. CDR3 in DNA: TGTGCCAGCAGCGTTGGATCAGAGACCCAGTACTTC. Translating it yields CASSVGSETQYF.

There are a few counts of this clone. The V and J genes are TRBV11-2 and TRBJ1-1; D perhaps matches TRBD1 (5 bases). Germline CDR1 is SGHAT and CDR2 is FQNNGV. The CDR3 is made up of 13 amino acids. V lost 5 bases and J 6 bases, leaving 13 bases between the germline ends. Here the CDR3 reads CASSQRTGAEAFF. CDR3 in DNA: TGTGCCAGCAGCCAAAGAACAGGAGCTGAAGCTTTCTTT.

This clone was found a few times. The chain is built from TRBV4-1 and TRBJ2-6, with a weak D call TRBD2 (5 bases). Germline V CDR1 and CDR2: MGHRA, YSYEKL. There are 17 residues in the CDR3. With 5 bases removed from V and 0 bases from J, the gap between germline ends came to 14 bases. The DNA of the CDR3 is TGCGCCAGCAGCTTACATAACCGGGACTCTGGGGCCAACGTCCTGACTTTC. Translating gives CASSLHNRDSGANVLTF.

This chain links TRBV7-8 with TRBJ2-5; TRBD2 matches 14 bases. The trim removed 5 bases at V and 3 bases at J, leaving 11 bases unmatched. The CDR3 spans 18 residues. Per germline, CDR1 SGHVS and CDR2 FQNEAQ. CDR3 sequence (DNA): TGTGCCAGCAGCCCGCTGACTAGCGGGAGGGTCGCGAAAGAGACCCAGTACTTC. This sequence encodes CASSPLTSGRVAKETQYF.

This clone showed up just a few times. The gene calls are TRBV29-1 and TRBJ1-1; D is unresolved. V lost 7 bases and J lost 1, with 16 bases in between. The CDR3 is 14 residues long. Germline V gene lookup returns CDR1 SQVTM and CDR2 ANQGSEA. The CDR3 bases are TGCAGCGATAACAGTGGGCCTTGGAACACTGAAGCTTTCTTT. It is translated as CSDNSGPWNTEAFF.

This clone turned up a few times. The rearrangement links TRBV7-2 to TRBJ2-7, with D tentatively TRBD1 or TRBD2 (5 bases each). Germline values: CDR1 SGHTA, CDR2 FQGNSA. The CDR3 has 13 residues. V dropped 4 bases and J dropped 6 bases, with 13 bases sitting between them. The CDR3 sequence is CASSSMSRGEQYV. DNA for the CDR3: TGTGCCAGCAGCTCCATGTCGAGGGGCGAGCAGTACGTC.

The V gene is TRBV9, the J gene TRBJ1-4; no firm D call. Germline V gene data show CDR1 as SGDLS and CDR2 as YYNGEE. CDR3 length: 14 amino acids. V lost 4 bases and J 7 bases, leaving 14 bases between the germline ends. The CDR3, as DNA: TGTGCCAGCAGCCTTTCTTCCTTTCCTGAAAAACTGTTTTTT. Its protein product is CASSLSSFPEKLFF.

This clone has just a few counts. This chain uses TRBV15 with TRBJ1-2, with D unclear. V was cut by 0 bases and J by 5 bases, with 10 bases left in between. The CDR3 spans 14 residues. Germline V CDR1 and CDR2: LNHNV, YYDKDF (reference sequence). The CDR3 protein is CATSREQFSYGYTF. The CDR3, as DNA: TGTGCCACCAGCAGAGAGCAGTTTTCGTATGGCTACACCTTC.

The sample holds a few counts of this clone. J is TRBJ2-1 and V is TRBV7-2; the D gene is possibly TRBD1 (5 bases). Germline V lookup: CDR1 SGHTA, CDR2 FQGNSA. V was cut by 5 bases and J by 4 bases, with 18 bases left in between. The CDR3 consists of 16 residues. CDR3 coding DNA: TGTGCCAGCAGCCCCGCAGGGTACGAAAGATACAATGAGCAGTTCTTC. Translating it yields CASSPAGYERYNEQFF.

This clone has a handful of counts. The V call is TRBV7-9, the J call TRBJ2-6, with D maybe TRBD2 (6 bases). Per the germline V gene, CDR1 is SEHNR and CDR2 is FQNEAQ (reference sequence). Trimming removed 5 bases at V and 0 bases at J, with 14 bases between. The CDR3 is 17 residues long. CDR3 nucleotides: TGTGCCAGCAGCACCCCTTTGGGGGGCTCTGGGGCCAACGTCCTGACTTTC. Translation: CASSTPLGGSGANVLTF.

This clone turned up a few times. This sequence joins TRBV7-2 and TRBJ1-5, with D maybe TRBD1 (5 bases). The CDR3 runs to 16 residues. The germline V gene encodes CDR1 SGHTA and CDR2 FQGNSA. V was pared by 1 base and J by 0 bases, with 10 bases between. This chain's CDR3 is CASSLVGGGSNQPQHF. CDR3 in DNA: TGTGCCAGCAGCTTAGTTGGGGGAGGTAGCAATCAGCCCCAGCATTTT.

This clone showed up just a few times. The chain joins TRBV9 to TRBJ2-2; 12 bases match TRBD2. V was clipped by 6 bases and J by 6 bases; unmatched bases: 3. Germline CDR1 SGDLS, CDR2 YYNGEE. The CDR3 consists of 14 residues. This CDR3 reads CASNGLAGSGELFF. CDR3 DNA sequence: TGTGCCAGCAACGGACTAGCGGGGTCCGGGGAGCTGTTTTTT. Looking up the rest from reference TRBV9 and TRBJ2-2 gives the full variable domain: DSGVTQTPKHLITATGQRVTLRCSPRSGDLSVYWYQQSLDQGLQFLIQYYNGEERAKGNILERFSAQQFPDLHSELNLSSLELGDSALYFCASNGLAGSGELFFGEGSRLTVL.

The chain links TRBV10-3 to TRBJ2-3; no clear D. The CDR3 consists of 15 residues. Germline-derived CDR1 and CDR2 are ENHRY and SYGVKD. The V end was cut by 10 bases, the J end by 6 bases, with 23 bases between. The CDR3 coding sequence is TGTGCCACCCCAGGAACCTGGAGATGTCTTGATACGCAGTATTTT. Protein sequence: CATPGTWRCLDTQYF.